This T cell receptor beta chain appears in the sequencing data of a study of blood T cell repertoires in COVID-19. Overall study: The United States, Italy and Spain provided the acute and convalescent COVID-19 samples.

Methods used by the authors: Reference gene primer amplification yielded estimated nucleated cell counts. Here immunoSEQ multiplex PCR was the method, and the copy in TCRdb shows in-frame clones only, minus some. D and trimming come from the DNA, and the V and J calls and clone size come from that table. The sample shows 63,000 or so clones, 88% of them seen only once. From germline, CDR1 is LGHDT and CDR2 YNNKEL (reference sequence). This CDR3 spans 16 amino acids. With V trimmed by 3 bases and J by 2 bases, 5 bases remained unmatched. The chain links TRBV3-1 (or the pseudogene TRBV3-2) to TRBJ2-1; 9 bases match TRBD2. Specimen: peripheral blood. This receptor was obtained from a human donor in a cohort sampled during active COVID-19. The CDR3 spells CASSHSAGGTYNEQFF. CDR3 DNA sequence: TGTGCCAGCAGCCACTCAGCGGGAGGTACCTACAATGAGCAGTTCTTC.